These T cell receptor beta chains were read from a single sample in a study of siplizumab effects on memory and regulatory T cells. Measured with immunoSEQ multiplex PCR; TCRdb has only the in-frame clones, and not every one. The table records under 130,000 clones, approximately 94% of them present only once. What was sequenced was CD4+ T cells sorted from blood. The receptors derive from a human donor in good health. Both conserved end residues are part of each CDR3. Each record gives: CDR3 protein, CDR3 DNA, D gene, V gene, J gene, clone size. The D gene is left open where the match is weak. Only part of the rows carry a size: once, few, many, or a class if the clone is expanded.

CDR3: CASSITGGARQPQHF; DNA: TGTGCCAGCAGCATAACAGGGGGCGCGCGGCAGCCCCAGCATTTT; D: TRBD1; V: TRBV5-6; J: TRBJ1-5; size: -
CDR3: CASSSYREYTEAFF; DNA: TGTGCCAGCAGCTCCTACAGGGAATACACTGAAGCTTTCTTT; D: -; V: TRBV11-2; J: TRBJ1-1; size: -
CDR3: CASSQDRVREAEAFF; DNA: TGCGCCAGCAGCCAAGATCGGGTCAGGGAGGCTGAAGCTTTCTTT; D: -; V: TRBV4-1; J: TRBJ1-1; size: -
CDR3: CASSVRGAPRETQYF; DNA: TGTGCCAGCAGCGTACGGGGGGCGCCTAGGGAGACCCAGTACTTC; D: -; V: TRBV9; J: TRBJ2-5; size: -
CDR3: CASRAAGGHEQYF; DNA: TGTGCCAGTAGGGCAGCCGGCGGCCACGAGCAGTACTTC; D: -; V: TRBV19; J: TRBJ2-7; size: -
CDR3: CASSERIRGNYGYTF; DNA: TGTGCCAGCAGTGAACGTATCAGGGGAAACTATGGCTACACCTTC; D: -; V: TRBV6-1; J: TRBJ1-2; size: -
CDR3: CASSQLTGRLGNTIYF; DNA: TGCGCCAGCAGCCAGTTGACAGGCCGGCTTGGAAACACCATATATTTT; D: -; V: TRBV4-1; J: TRBJ1-3; size: -
CDR3: CAWSKGEETQYF; DNA: TGTGCCTGGAGTAAGGGGGAAGAGACCCAGTACTTC; D: -; V: TRBV30; J: TRBJ2-5; size: -
CDR3: CASSLARTSTDTQYF; DNA: TGTGCCAGCAGCTTAGCGCGTACTAGCACAGATACGCAGTATTTT; D: -; V: TRBV7-9; J: TRBJ2-3; size: -
CDR3: CASRRGTDNTEAFF; DNA: TGTGCCAGCAGGCGCGGGACAGACAACACTGAAGCTTTCTTT; D: TRBD1; V: TRBV5-4; J: TRBJ1-1; size: -
CDR3: CAWRARGLSYEQYF; DNA: TGTGCCTGGAGGGCTCGGGGACTATCCTACGAGCAGTACTTC; D: TRBD2; V: TRBV30; J: TRBJ2-7; size: once
CDR3: CASSLGRPYEQYF; DNA: TGTGCCAGCAGCTTGGGACGTCCCTACGAGCAGTACTTC; D: -; V: TRBV11-3; J: TRBJ2-7; size: -
CDR3: CASSRTGYNEQFF; DNA: TGTGCCAGTAGTAGAACAGGGTACAATGAGCAGTTCTTC; D: -; V: TRBV19; J: TRBJ2-1; size: -
CDR3: CASGIGAHEQFF; DNA: TGCGCCAGCGGCATAGGGGCCCATGAGCAGTTCTTC; D: -; V: TRBV5-1; J: TRBJ2-1; size: -
CDR3: CASSPDPAGINYGYTF; DNA: TGTGCCAGCAGCCCCGACCCAGCGGGTATTAACTATGGCTACACCTTC; D: -; V: TRBV7-2; J: TRBJ1-2; size: -
CDR3: CASSLNRGGYEQYF; DNA: TGTGCCAGCAGCTTAAATAGGGGCGGCTACGAGCAGTACTTC; D: -; V: TRBV7-2; J: TRBJ2-7; size: -
CDR3: CAASPAGGQETQYF; DNA: TGTGCCGCCAGCCCGGCAGGTGGCCAAGAGACCCAGTACTTC; D: -; V: TRBV18; J: TRBJ2-5; size: -
CDR3: CASSLNPDRMMREQYF; DNA: TGTGCCAGCAGCCTAAATCCAGACAGGATGATGAGGGAGCAGTACTTC; D: -; V: TRBV13; J: TRBJ2-7; size: -
CDR3: CASRTFYEQYF; DNA: TGTGCCAGCAGGACATTCTACGAGCAGTACTTC; D: -; V: TRBV6-6; J: TRBJ2-7; size: -
CDR3: CATNESPNGRGEQYF; DNA: TGTGCCACCAACGAATCTCCTAACGGACGGGGCGAGCAGTACTTC; D: -; V: TRBV15; J: TRBJ2-7; size: once
CDR3: CASSLDLPGPGNEQFF; DNA: TGTGCTAGCAGCTTAGACCTGCCGGGCCCAGGCAATGAGCAGTTCTTC; D: -; V: TRBV7-7; J: TRBJ2-1; size: -
CDR3: CASSQDPTSPYNEQFF; DNA: TGTGCCAGCAGCCAAGACCCGACTAGCCCTTACAATGAGCAGTTCTTC; D: TRBD2; V: TRBV4-2; J: TRBJ2-1; size: -
CDR3: CASSNKAPYEQYF; DNA: TGTGCCAGCAGCAATAAGGCCCCCTACGAGCAGTACTTC; D: -; V: TRBV6-5; J: TRBJ2-7; size: -
CDR3: CASSSQGAYEQYF; DNA: TGTGCCAGCAGCTCCCAGGGGGCCTACGAGCAGTACTTC; D: TRBD1; V: TRBV7-9; J: TRBJ2-7; size: -
CDR3: CASTTSGRAYEQFF; DNA: TGTGCCAGTACGACTAGCGGGAGGGCCTATGAGCAGTTCTTC; D: TRBD2; V: TRBV19; J: TRBJ2-1; size: -
CDR3: CAWTSGTYEQYF; DNA: TGTGCCTGGACTAGCGGTACCTACGAGCAGTACTTC; D: TRBD2; V: TRBV30; J: TRBJ2-7; size: -
CDR3: CASRGATNEKLFF; DNA: TGCGCCAGCCGGGGTGCAACTAATGAAAAACTGTTTTTT; D: -; V: TRBV5-1; J: TRBJ1-4; size: -
CDR3: CASRGGFGNEQFF; DNA: TGTGCCAGCAGGGGGGGCTTCGGGAATGAGCAGTTCTTC; D: -; V: TRBV6-4; J: TRBJ2-1; size: -
CDR3: CASSEPGHPGYGYTF; DNA: TGTGCCAGCAGTGAGCCCGGACACCCTGGGTATGGCTACACCTTC; D: -; V: TRBV6-1; J: TRBJ1-2; size: -